These 21 T cell receptor beta chains were all obtained from the same sample, sequenced in a study of cytomegalovirus exposure and HLA in healthy donors. Measured with immunoSEQ multiplex PCR; TCRdb has only the in-frame clones, and not every one. The table shows hundreds of thousands of clones, with 88% occurring only once. Input material: PBMCs. Source of these receptors: a woman under 30 in good health and CMV-seronegative.

This clone was seen only once. The chain uses TRBV5-1 and TRBJ2-5; D remains unclear. Trimming took 2 bases from V and 5 from J, leaving 10 bases between them. Germline V lookup: CDR1 SGHRS, CDR2 YFSETQ. The CDR3 contains 13 residues. The CDR3, as DNA: TGCGCCAGCAGCTTAATCACCGGGGAGACCCAGTACTTC. This codes for CASSLITGETQYF.

This clone was counted a few times. CDR3 loop: CAWNIDNSPLHF. The CDR3 coding sequence is TGTGCCTGGAACATTGATAATTCACCCCTCCACTTT. V usage is TRBV30 and J usage is TRBJ1-6; D remains ambiguous. Deletions cut 4 bases from V and 5 bases from J, with 6 bases between. The CDR3 is 12 residues long. CDR1 is GTSNPN and CDR2 is SVGIG in the germline V gene (reference sequence).

This chain joins TRBV11-2 and TRBJ2-5; D is unclear. Germline loops: CDR1 SGHAT, CDR2 FQNNGV. The CDR3 is made up of 14 amino acids. V lost 4 bases, J lost 0 bases, and 9 bases lay in between. CDR3 loop: CASSSTMYQETQYF. Here the CDR3 DNA reads TGTGCCAGCAGCTCCACAATGTACCAAGAGACCCAGTACTTC.

The chain has TRBV5-6 and TRBJ2-7; the match to TRBD2 covers 11 bases. V shed 4 bases and J 2 bases; nucleotides not matched to a gene: 8. Germline V gene lookup returns CDR1 SGHDT and CDR2 YYEEEE. CDR3 length: 16 amino acids. Written as DNA, the CDR3 is TGTGCCAGCAGCACGACTAGCGGGATAATCCCCTACGAGCAGTACTTC. Residues: CASSTTSGIIPYEQYF.

The V and J genes are TRBV19 and TRBJ2-7; the match to TRBD1 covers 7 bases. The CDR3 loop spans 15 amino acids. The J segment lost 2 bases and the V segment lost 5 bases, leaving 9 bases of the junction unmatched. Germline V lookup: CDR1 LNHDA, CDR2 SQIVND (reference sequence). The DNA of the CDR3 is TGTGCCAGTAGTCCTCGAAACAGGGGCCCCTACGAGCAGTACTTC. It codes for CASSPRNRGPYEQYF.

The chain employs TRBV15 and TRBJ2-3; the match to TRBD1 covers 10 bases. This CDR3 spans 18 amino acids. V gave up 0 bases and J gave up 5 bases; unmatched junction bases: 11. CDR1 is LNHNV and CDR2 is YYDKDF in the germline V gene (reference sequence). The CDR3 DNA follows: TGTGCCACCAGCAGAGATAGGGACAGGGGAGGCCACAGAGATACGCAGTATTTT. Its protein is CATSRDRDRGGHRDTQYF.

The chain combines TRBV9 with TRBJ2-3; weak D call: TRBD2 (5 bases). Germline V gives CDR1 SGDLS, CDR2 YYNGEE. Trimming stripped 3 bases from V and 5 bases from J, with 10 bases between. The CDR3 runs 13 residues. This chain's CDR3 is CASSARTEDTQYF. The CDR3 coding sequence is TGTGCCAGCAGCGCCAGGACTGAAGATACGCAGTATTTT.

CDR3 in DNA: TGTGCCAGCAGCGTAGCAAGCGGGAGCTTTCAAGAGACCCAGTACTTC. This gives the protein CASSVASGSFQETQYF. This rearrangement joins TRBV9 to TRBJ2-5; 8 bases line up with TRBD2. CDR3 length equals 16 residues. The germline V gene encodes CDR1 SGDLS and CDR2 YYNGEE. V trimming: 0 bases; J trimming: 2 bases; junction bases outside the gene matches: 6.

The rearrangement uses TRBV28 and TRBJ1-2; D is undetermined. V was pared by 5 bases and J by 4 bases, with 20 bases between. This CDR3 region has 16 residues. Germline loops: CDR1 MDHEN, CDR2 SYDVKM. The CDR3 bases are TGTGCCAGCAGTCCTCAAACCGTTGGAGGGTCCTATGGCTACACCTTC. Residues: CASSPQTVGGSYGYTF.

The chain links TRBV7-8 to TRBJ2-1, with TRBD2 matching over 8 bases. CDR1 and CDR2 (germline): SGHVS, FQNEAQ. V shed 1 base, J shed 6 bases, and the junction held 8 bases outside the gene matches. This CDR3 has 16 amino acids. CDR3 sequence: CASSLEVAGYRNEQFF. The CDR3 DNA reads as TGTGCCAGCAGCTTAGAGGTAGCGGGATATCGCAATGAGCAGTTCTTC.

The CDR3 DNA follows: TGTGCCAGCAGTTTACTAGCGGGAGGGCCCTCCCGCGCAGATACGCAGTATTTT. Translated: CASSLLAGGPSRADTQYF. The V and J genes are TRBV28 and TRBJ2-3, with 12 bases matching TRBD2. V lost 2 bases to trimming and J lost 4 bases; unmatched junction nucleotides: 10. This CDR3 region has 18 residues. Germline V gene sequence: CDR1 MDHEN, CDR2 SYDVKM. The whole variable domain, remainder taken from reference TRBV28 and TRBJ2-3, is DVKVTQSSRYLVKRTGEKVFLECVQDMDHENMFWYRQDPGLGLRLIYFSYDVKMKEKGDIPEGYSVSREKKERFSLILESASTNQTSMYLCASSLLAGGPSRADTQYFGPGTRLTVL.

The chain couples TRBV4-3 to TRBJ2-1, with a weak D call TRBD2 (6 bases). Germline-derived CDR1 and CDR2 are LGHNA and YSLEER. The V gene lost 0 bases and the J gene lost 4 bases, with 19 bases spanning the gap. This CDR3 comprises 18 residues. CDR3 sequence reads: CASSQDIWGGKPYNEQFF. In DNA, the CDR3 is TGCGCCAGCAGCCAAGATATTTGGGGCGGGAAACCGTACAATGAGCAGTTCTTC.

The gene calls are TRBV5-4 and TRBJ2-7; D might be TRBD2 (7 bases). The germline V gene has CDR1 SGHNT and CDR2 YYREEE (reference sequence). The CDR3 runs 17 residues. Trimming removed 5 bases at V and 2 bases at J, with 23 bases between. The DNA for the CDR3 is TGTGCCAGCAGGACCGGGGGCCCGGCGGGGGCCACCTACGAGCAGTACTTC. Translated: CASRTGGPAGATYEQYF. The full variable domain, its missing parts supplied by reference TRBV5-4 and TRBJ2-7, is ETGVTQSPTHLIKTRGQQVTLRCSSQSGHNTVSWYQQALGQGPQFIFQYYREEENGRGNFPPRFSGLQFPNYSSELNVNALELDDSALYLCASRTGGPAGATYEQYFGPGTRLTVT.

DNA for the CDR3: TGTGCCAGCAGTACGACGGGGGGCTACGAGCAGTACTTC. Translation: CASSTTGGYEQYF. The chain has TRBV27 and TRBJ2-7; TRBD2 agrees at 7 bases. The V gene end was trimmed by 5 bases and the J gene end by 3 bases; junction bases not matched to a gene: 4. The CDR3 is 13 residues long. The germline V gene has CDR1 MNHEY and CDR2 SMNVEV (reference sequence).

This chain links TRBV5-6 with TRBJ2-7; 8 nucleotides agree with TRBD2. This CDR3 has 15 amino acids. Germline loops: CDR1 SGHDT, CDR2 YYEEEE. The J segment lost 2 bases and the V segment lost 0 bases, leaving 4 bases of the junction unmatched. The CDR3 here is CASSLGAGAAYEQYF. The CDR3 nucleotides read TGTGCCAGCAGCTTGGGAGCGGGAGCAGCCTACGAGCAGTACTTC.

The chain recombines TRBV29-1 with TRBJ2-1; 16 bases fit TRBD2. Unmatched junction bases numbered 12, after V lost 7 bases and J lost 9 bases. This CDR3 region has 16 residues. Per germline, CDR1 SQVTM and CDR2 ANQGSEA. CDR3 sequence: CSAAKGTSGRASEQFF. The CDR3 nucleotides are TGCAGCGCAGCTAAAGGGACTAGCGGGAGGGCCAGTGAGCAGTTCTTC.

The chain joins TRBV5-1 to TRBJ2-1, with 12 bases matching TRBD2. Germline values: CDR1 SGHRS, CDR2 YFSETQ. The ends lost 3 bases at V and 13 bases at J; junction bases unmatched: 8. CDR3 length: 14 residues. CDR3 DNA: TGCGCCAGCAGCTCGCGGACTAGCGGGATCTTCCAGTTCTTC. Its translation is CASSSRTSGIFQFF.

The chain carries TRBV7-2 and TRBJ2-2; D unresolved. Looked up from germline, CDR1 is SGHTA and CDR2 is FQGNSA. V shed 2 bases and J shed 4 bases, with 20 bases lying between them. CDR3 length equals 18 residues. CDR3 sequence reads: CASSLYTIGPVSTGELFF. The CDR3 bases are TGTGCCAGCAGCTTATATACGATTGGGCCTGTGAGCACCGGGGAGCTGTTTTTT.

The chain has TRBV5-4 and TRBJ2-7, with D maybe TRBD2 (6 bases). V was clipped by 2 bases and J by 7 bases, with 16 bases between them. The CDR3 loop spans 14 amino acids. The germline CDR1 and CDR2 sequences are SGHNT and YYREEE (reference sequence). CDR3 sequence (DNA): TGTGCCAGCAGCTTTCGCGGGGCGGAGTGGGAGCAGTACTTC. Translated, it gives CASSFRGAEWEQYF. The variable domain in full, with the rest retrieved from reference TRBV5-4 and TRBJ2-7, is ETGVTQSPTHLIKTRGQQVTLRCSSQSGHNTVSWYQQALGQGPQFIFQYYREEENGRGNFPPRFSGLQFPNYSSELNVNALELDDSALYLCASSFRGAEWEQYFGPGTRLTVT.

This sequence joins TRBV5-6 and TRBJ2-1, with TRBD1 matching over 12 bases. This CDR3 region has 13 residues. Per germline, CDR1 SGHDT and CDR2 YYEEEE. V shed 4 bases and J 9 bases; nucleotides not matched to a gene: 2. DNA of the CDR3: TGTGCCAGCAGCGGGACAGGGGGCAGTGAGCAGTTCTTC. This codes for CASSGTGGSEQFF.

The chain combines TRBV6-1 with TRBJ1-6; 7 nucleotides line up with TRBD1. V gave up 2 bases and J gave up 0 bases; unmatched junction bases: 10. Germline CDR1 is MNHNS and CDR2 is SASEGT. The CDR3 length is 19 residues. The CDR3 region is CASSELFWDRSSYNSPLHF. Written as DNA, the CDR3 is TGTGCCAGCAGTGAATTGTTCTGGGACAGAAGCTCCTATAATTCACCCCTCCACTTT.